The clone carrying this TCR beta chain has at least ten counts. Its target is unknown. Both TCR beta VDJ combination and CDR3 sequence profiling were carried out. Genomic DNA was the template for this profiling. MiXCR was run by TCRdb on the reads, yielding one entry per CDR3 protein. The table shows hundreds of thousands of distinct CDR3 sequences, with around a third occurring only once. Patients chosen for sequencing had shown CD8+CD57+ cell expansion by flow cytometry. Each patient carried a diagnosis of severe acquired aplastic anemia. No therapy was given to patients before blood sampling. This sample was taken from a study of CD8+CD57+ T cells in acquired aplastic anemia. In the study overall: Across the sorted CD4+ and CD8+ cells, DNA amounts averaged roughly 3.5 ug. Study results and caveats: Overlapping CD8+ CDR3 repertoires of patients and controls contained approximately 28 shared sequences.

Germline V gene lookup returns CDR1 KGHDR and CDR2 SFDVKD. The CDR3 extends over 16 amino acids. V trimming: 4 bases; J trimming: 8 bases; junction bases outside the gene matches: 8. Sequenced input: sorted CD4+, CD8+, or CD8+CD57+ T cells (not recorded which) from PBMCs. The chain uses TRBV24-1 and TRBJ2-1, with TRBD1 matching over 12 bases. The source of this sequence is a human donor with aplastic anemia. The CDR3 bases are TGTGCCACCAGTGAGCATACCGGGACAGGGGGCCATGAGCAGTTCTTC. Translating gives CATSEHTGTGGHEQFF.